A selection of T cell receptor beta chains follows, all from one sample in a study of shared clonotypes between healthy human individuals. Assay used: immunoSEQ multiplex PCR; TCRdb lists only in-frame clones, some missing. The table shows about 800,000 clones, with approximately 97% occurring only once. The sequenced material came from naive CD8+ T cells sorted from blood. Receptors originate from a man aged 25 to 40 in good health. CDR3s leave out the opening cysteine and the closing phenylalanine or tryptophan. Each record gives: J gene, V gene, CDR3 protein.

TRBJ2-3	TRBV4-1	ASSPTGTSISQY
TRBJ2-3	TRBV11-2	ASSLAAEGYGDTQY
TRBJ2-1	TRBV15	ATSRERDGYNEQF
TRBJ2-7	TRBV7-9	ASSGPPLSGGREQY
TRBJ2-5	TRBV29-1	SVERAGHQETQY
TRBJ2-1	TRBV5-4	ASSQGLASGDEQF
TRBJ2-7	TRBV4-3	ASSPSGTSGRGEQY
TRBJ2-1	TRBV5-4	ASSAGHLFTNNEQF
TRBJ2-7	TRBV2	ASSDPRQTKYEQY
TRBJ2-7	TRBV6-1	ASSEGPGTPTDEQY
TRBJ2-1	TRBV11-3	ASSSRTSNEQF
TRBJ2-7	TRBV5-4	ASSLGLAGANEQY